Below are 29 T cell receptor beta chains sequenced from a single sample in a study of beta chain features in type 1 diabetes. The study's findings and limits: Moderate yet significant TCRB CDR3 shortening was seen in Type 1 diabetes patients in all four CD4+ subsets.

Expressed TCRB transcripts were sequenced after all isolated RNA was converted to cDNA. TCRdb's copy holds only in-frame clones and misses some; the assay was immunoSEQ multiplex PCR. The sample carries roughly 300,000 clones, over 11% recorded once. Their recognized antigens are unknown. The sample comprised naive CD4+ T cells from blood. These receptors were obtained from a man younger than 45 with type 1 diabetes.

CDR3 bases: TGTGCCAGCAGTGGACAGGGGACAGACTCCTACGAGCAGTACTTC. This sequence encodes CASSGQGTDSYEQYF. The chain carries TRBV2 and TRBJ2-7, with 8 nucleotides matching TRBD1. V gave up 4 bases and J gave up 0 bases; unmatched junction bases: 5. Germline V gene sequence: CDR1 SNHLY, CDR2 FYNNEI. The CDR3 covers 15 residues.

With respect to this clone: The same CDR3 arises from other DNA sequences in this sample as well. The genes are TRBV29-1 and TRBJ1-5; 7 positions match TRBD1. V dropped 6 bases and J dropped 0; count of bases not matched to a gene: 5. The CDR3 has 14 residues. The germline V gene has CDR1 SQVTM and CDR2 ANQGSEA. CDR3 protein: CSVLGQDSNQPQHF. In DNA form, the CDR3 reads TGCAGCGTCCTTGGACAGGATAGCAATCAGCCCCAGCATTTT. The variable domain in full, completed from reference TRBV29-1 and TRBJ1-5, reads SAVISQKPSRDICQRGTSLTIQCQVDSQVTMMFWYRQQPGQSLTLIATANQGSEATYESGFVIDKFPISRPNLTFSTLTVSNMSPEDSSIYLCSVLGQDSNQPQHFGDGTRLSIL.

The DNA of the CDR3 is TGCACCAGCAGCCATATAGGGACTAGCGGGAGAGGACGTAGCGATGAGCAGTTCTTC. Amino acids: CTSSHIGTSGRGRSDEQFF. This sequence joins TRBV1 and TRBJ2-1; the table assigns TRBD2, which was not confirmed against the DNA. TRBV1 is a known pseudogene. The CDR3 totals 19 residues.

This clone has just a few counts. V is TRBV19 and J is TRBJ1-5; D perhaps matches TRBD1 (5 bases). From germline, CDR1 is LNHDA and CDR2 SQIVND (reference sequence). The V end lost 8 bases, the J end lost 5 bases, and 10 bases lay between the germline ends. The CDR3 sequence is 12 residues long. The CDR3 coding sequence is TGTGCCAGTCGCGGGGGTGATCAGCCCCAGCATTTT. It translates to CASRGGDQPQHF.

The chain recombines TRBV4-1 with TRBJ2-1; perhaps TRBD2 as D (5 bases). The CDR3 consists of 16 residues. V was shortened by 1 base and J by 4 bases, with 14 bases between the two germline ends. Germline assignment: CDR1 MGHRA and CDR2 YSYEKL. CDR3 nucleotide sequence: TGCGCCAGCAGCCAAGCTAATGCGGGCCGATACAATGAGCAGTTCTTC. Translating gives CASSQANAGRYNEQFF.

The table lists this clone with a few counts. This chain links TRBV7-9 with TRBJ2-7; 7 bases are shared with TRBD1. With V trimmed by 5 bases and J by 5 bases, 3 bases remained unmatched. Germline lookup yields CDR1 SEHNR and CDR2 FQNEAQ (reference sequence). The CDR3 consists of 12 residues. CDR3: CASSATGDEQYF. As DNA, the CDR3 is TGTGCCAGCAGCGCCACAGGGGACGAGCAGTACTTC. The variable domain in full, with the rest retrieved from reference TRBV7-9 and TRBJ2-7, is DTGVSQNPRHKITKRGQNVTFRCDPISEHNRLYWYRQTLGQGPEFLTYFQNEAQLEKSRLLSDRFSAERPKGSFSTLEIQRTEQGDSAMYLCASSATGDEQYFGPGTRLTVT.

This chain links TRBV11-1 with TRBJ2-5; D call uncertain. The closer fit of TRBJ2-7 to the DNA end suggests the J call may be wrong. This CDR3 comprises 15 residues. Germline CDR1 and CDR2: SGHAT and FQDESV (reference sequence). The CDR3 DNA reads as TGTGCCAGCAGCTTAAACTCTCCCAAATCCTACGAGCAGTACTTC. Protein: CASSLNSPKSYEQYF.

The CDR3, as DNA: TGTGCCAGCATCGAGGCGACCTATTATGGCTACACCTTC. It yields the protein CASIEATYYGYTF. V and J are TRBV6-6 and TRBJ1-2; D is undetermined. The CDR3 loop spans 13 amino acids. Deletions cut 7 bases from V and 5 bases from J, with 14 bases between. Germline CDR1 reads MNHNY; CDR2 reads SVGAGI (reference sequence).

Only a few counts were recorded for this clone. Other DNA sequences within the sample encode an identical CDR3. CDR3 sequence: CASSLAGLNTEAFF. CDR3 coding DNA: TGTGCCAGCAGCTTAGCGGGGCTGAACACTGAAGCTTTCTTT. The V call is TRBV7-2, the J call TRBJ1-1; a weak D match, TRBD1 (5 bases). The CDR3 covers 14 residues. Germline CDR1 is SGHTA and CDR2 is FQGNSA. Deletions cut 0 bases from V and 0 bases from J, with 5 bases between.

This clone was seen a handful of times. Here the CDR3 DNA reads TGTGCCAGCACCTCACGTGGGACAAGAGGTACCGGTAGGTTCTACGAGCAGTACTTC. This gives the protein CASTSRGTRGTGRFYEQYF. The rearrangement uses TRBV13 and TRBJ2-7, with D tentatively TRBD1 (6 bases). Germline loops: CDR1 PRHDT, CDR2 FYEKMQ (reference sequence). The length of the CDR3 is 19 residues. V shed 7 bases and J shed 3 bases, with 31 bases lying between them.

This clone was counted between two and nine times. The genes are TRBV2 and TRBJ2-5; D possibly corresponds to TRBD2 (6 bases). V was cut by 3 bases and J by 5 bases, with 10 bases left in between. CDR1 is SNHLY, CDR2 FYNNEI, per germline. This CDR3 region has 13 residues. The CDR3 here is CASSEREGETQYF. In DNA, the CDR3 is TGTGCCAGCAGTGAGCGGGAAGGCGAGACCCAGTACTTC. Full variable domain (rest looked up from reference TRBV2 and TRBJ2-5): EPEVTQTPSHQVTQMGQEVILRCVPISNHLYFYWYRQILGQKVEFLVSFYNNEISEKSEIFDDQFSVERPDGSNFTLKIRSTKLEDSAMYFCASSEREGETQYFGPGTRLLVL.

The chain recombines TRBV7-8 with TRBJ2-1; 13 bases line up with TRBD2. The ends lost 7 bases at V and 0 bases at J; junction bases unmatched: 6. This CDR3 is 17 amino acids long. Germline V gene sequence: CDR1 SGHVS, CDR2 FQNEAQ. CDR3 sequence: CASNTRTSGSSYNEQFF. The DNA for the CDR3 is TGTGCCAGCAACACACGGACTAGCGGGAGCTCCTACAATGAGCAGTTCTTC.

This clone has a handful of counts. Because the CDR3's place on the DNA is in doubt, the DNA is left out and the CDR3 is given as listed by TCRdb. This chain joins TRBV5-4 and TRBJ2-7; TRBD2, the table's D call, lacks a check against the DNA. Germline V lookup: CDR1 SGHNT, CDR2 YYREEE (reference sequence). Both ends counted, the CDR3 spans 15 residues. The CDR3 loop is CASSLYAGTSVSLYF.

V usage is TRBV28 and J usage is TRBJ2-3, with D maybe TRBD1 (6 bases). Trimming removed 5 bases at V and 6 bases at J, with 18 bases between. Germline lookup yields CDR1 MDHEN and CDR2 SYDVKM. The CDR3 totals 15 residues. CDR3 coding DNA: TGTGCCAGCAGTCAGACAGGTCGCCTTCTTGATACGCAGTATTTT. This sequence encodes CASSQTGRLLDTQYF.

J is TRBJ1-1 and V is TRBV15; 7 bases match TRBD1. CDR1 LNHNV and CDR2 YYDKDF come from the germline V gene (reference sequence). The CDR3 has 15 residues. Trimming at V came to 5 bases and at J to 1 base, leaving 7 bases not matched to a gene. The CDR3 reads CATSPDRQGNTEAFF. The DNA of the CDR3 is TGTGCCACCAGCCCTGACCGACAGGGGAACACTGAAGCTTTCTTT. The full variable domain, completed using reference TRBV15 and TRBJ1-1, is DAMVIQNPRYQVTQFGKPVTLSCSQTLNHNVMYWYQQKSSQAPKLLFHYYDKDFNNEADTPDNFQSRRPNTSFCFLDIRSPGLGDTAMYLCATSPDRQGNTEAFFGQGTRLTVV.

This chain links TRBV6-5 with TRBJ1-1; no firm D call. Germline-derived CDR1 and CDR2 are MNHEY and SVGAGI. The CDR3 sequence is 12 residues long. Trimming took 4 bases from V and 13 from J, leaving 16 bases between them. This CDR3 reads CASSSNTLEDFF. DNA of the CDR3: TGTGCCAGCAGTTCTAACACCCTTGAGGATTTCTTT.

This clone was counted a few times. This chain joins TRBV2 and TRBJ2-7, with TRBD1 matching over 7 bases. The CDR3 has 14 amino acids. CDR1 and CDR2 (germline): SNHLY, FYNNEI. Germline trimming cut 6 bases from V and 7 bases from J; bases unmatched to any gene: 12. The CDR3 DNA sequence: TGTGCCAGCAGGCGGACAGGAGAGACGGGGGAGCAGTACTTC. Residues: CASRRTGETGEQYF.

This clone came up a few times. This rearrangement joins TRBV4-3 to TRBJ2-3; TRBD2 matches 16 bases. The germline V gene encodes CDR1 LGHNA and CDR2 YSLEER. The CDR3 contains 18 residues. Trimming took 4 bases from V and 6 from J; bases not matched to a gene: 10. CDR3 nucleotides: TGCGCCAGCAGCCGAGGGACTAGCGGGAGGGCCCTGGGGGATACGCAGTATTTT. Its protein is CASSRGTSGRALGDTQYF.

A few counts support this clone. This chain connects TRBV2 to TRBJ1-2, with 7 bases aligning to TRBD1. Germline values: CDR1 SNHLY, CDR2 FYNNEI. The J segment lost 3 bases and the V segment lost 4 bases, leaving 2 bases of the junction unmatched. The CDR3 extends over 13 amino acids. This CDR3 reads CASSGGGHYGYTF. The CDR3 nucleotides read TGTGCCAGCAGTGGAGGGGGCCACTATGGCTACACCTTC.

The chain combines TRBV5-4 with TRBJ2-3; no firm D call. The germline V and J ends were trimmed by 1 base and 2 bases, with 8 bases remaining between them. The CDR3 covers 14 residues. Germline V gene sequence: CDR1 SGHNT, CDR2 YYREEE (reference sequence). The chain's CDR3 is CASSLPGSTDTQYF. CDR3 nucleotide sequence: TGTGCCAGCAGCTTGCCAGGCTCCACAGATACGCAGTATTTT.

This chain joins TRBV27 and TRBJ2-1; D may be TRBD1 or TRBD2 (11 bases each). Germline CDR1 MNHEY, CDR2 SMNVEV (reference sequence). Deletions cut 6 bases from V and 3 bases from J, with 30 bases between. The CDR3 runs to 20 residues. The CDR3: CASRGQGAPSGTSGYNEQFF. The CDR3 DNA is TGTGCCAGCAGAGGACAGGGGGCGCCTTCCGGGACTAGCGGCTACAATGAGCAGTTCTTC.

This chain links TRBV7-9 with TRBJ1-1; TRBD1 matches 7 bases. The V gene end was trimmed by 3 bases and the J gene end by 11 bases; junction bases not matched to a gene: 3. The length of the CDR3 is 11 residues. Germline loops: CDR1 SEHNR, CDR2 FQNEAQ (reference sequence). The CDR3 DNA follows: TGTGCCAGCAGCTTCGACAGGGAGGCTTTCTTT. The encoded protein is CASSFDREAFF.

The rearrangement links TRBV6-5 to TRBJ2-2, with 7 bases fitting TRBD2. Trimming took 4 bases from V and 6 from J; bases not matched to a gene: 8. Germline values: CDR1 MNHEY, CDR2 SVGAGI. This CDR3 spans 15 amino acids. CDR3 region: CASSFQTSPAGELFF. CDR3 in DNA: TGTGCCAGCAGTTTCCAGACTAGCCCAGCCGGGGAGCTGTTTTTT.

This clone turned up a few times. The chain employs TRBV25-1 and TRBJ2-3, with D possibly matching TRBD1 (5 bases). The CDR3 runs to 13 residues. Trimming removed 5 bases from V and 5 bases from J, with 11 bases in between. The germline V gene has CDR1 MGHDK and CDR2 SYGVNS. The chain's CDR3 is CASSIRAEDTQYF. CDR3 in DNA: TGTGCCAGCAGTATCAGGGCGGAAGATACGCAGTATTTT.

The table lists this clone with a few counts. The J gene is TRBJ2-1, the V gene TRBV5-6; 7 bases align to TRBD1. Germline lookup yields CDR1 SGHDT and CDR2 YYEEEE. The length of the CDR3 is 13 residues. Trimming took 4 bases from V and 8 from J; bases not matched to a gene: 6. The CDR3 spells CASSLWTGHEQFF. The CDR3 coding sequence is TGTGCCAGCAGCCTGTGGACAGGCCATGAGCAGTTCTTC.

This rearrangement joins TRBV12-5 to TRBJ2-2; D is undetermined. The CDR3 runs 11 residues. The germline gives CDR1 LGHNT, CDR2 FRNRAP. Trimming cost V 4 bases and J 8 bases, with 5 bases left between them. CDR3 bases: TGTGCTAGTGGTTATAGTGGGGAGCTGTTTTTT. It specifies CASGYSGELFF.

This clone was detected a few times. The genes are TRBV7-2 and TRBJ1-5; the D gene is possibly TRBD1 (6 bases). V lost 5 bases and J 4 bases, leaving 12 bases between the germline ends. Germline V gene sequence: CDR1 SGHTA, CDR2 FQGNSA. This CDR3 has 14 amino acids. CDR3 coding DNA: TGTGCCAGCAGCGATCTACAGGGAAATCAGCCCCAGCATTTT. Translating gives CASSDLQGNQPQHF.

The chain joins TRBV5-1 to TRBJ2-2; D gene uncertain. The CDR3 has 15 amino acids. V lost 2 bases and J lost 0, with 8 bases in between. Germline CDR1 and CDR2: SGHRS and YFSETQ. The CDR3 is CASSLRHSNTGELFF. The CDR3 nucleotides read TGCGCCAGCAGCTTACGACACTCGAACACCGGGGAGCTGTTTTTT. Combining the CDR3 with reference TRBV5-1 and TRBJ2-2 gives the whole variable domain KAGVTQTPRYLIKTRGQQVTLSCSPISGHRSVSWYQQTPGQGLQFLFEYFSETQRNKGNFPGRFSGRQFSNSRSEMNVSTLELGDSALYLCASSLRHSNTGELFFGEGSRLTVL.

The chain recombines TRBV7-2 with TRBJ2-3, with D unclear. The germline gives CDR1 SGHTA, CDR2 FQGNSA. V shed 5 bases and J shed 6 bases, with 9 bases lying between them. The CDR3 contains 12 residues. The CDR3 DNA reads TGTGCCAGCAGCCCCTCGTCCGATACGCAGTATTTT. Translating gives CASSPSSDTQYF.